This T cell receptor beta chain came from a study of CD4 T cells in relation to SARS-CoV-2 and coronaviruses. Across the study: PBMCs were cultured with antigen for roughly nine days before TCR beta sequencing. Points from the study as a whole: Memory recall responses, not primary responses primed in culture, are what the assay detects. About 65% of donors had memory CD4+ clonotypes crossrecognizing SARS-CoV-2 and common cold coronavirus spike.

As regards this clone: Its antigen is unknown.

Roughly 100,000 naive or memory CD4+ cells were cultured with CEF peptides for around eleven days. This CDR3 region has 14 residues. With 0 bases removed from V and 4 bases from J, the gap between germline ends came to 6 bases. Germline V gene lookup returns CDR1 MRHNA and CDR2 SNTAGT. Profiled with immunoSEQ multiplex PCR; TCRdb holds only in-frame clones, not every one. The sample lists 30,000 to 45,000 clones; about 80% were seen once. Sequencing input: naive CD4+ T cells from PBMCs, cultured in vitro. Subset indicated: naive CD4+ T cells isolated by negative enrichment. This TCR was sampled from an adult with COVID-19. This chain uses TRBV6-4 with TRBJ2-2, with D uncertain. The CDR3 protein is CASSDSSSTGELFF. DNA of the CDR3: TGTGCCAGCAGTGACTCGAGTAGCACCGGGGAGCTGTTTTTT.